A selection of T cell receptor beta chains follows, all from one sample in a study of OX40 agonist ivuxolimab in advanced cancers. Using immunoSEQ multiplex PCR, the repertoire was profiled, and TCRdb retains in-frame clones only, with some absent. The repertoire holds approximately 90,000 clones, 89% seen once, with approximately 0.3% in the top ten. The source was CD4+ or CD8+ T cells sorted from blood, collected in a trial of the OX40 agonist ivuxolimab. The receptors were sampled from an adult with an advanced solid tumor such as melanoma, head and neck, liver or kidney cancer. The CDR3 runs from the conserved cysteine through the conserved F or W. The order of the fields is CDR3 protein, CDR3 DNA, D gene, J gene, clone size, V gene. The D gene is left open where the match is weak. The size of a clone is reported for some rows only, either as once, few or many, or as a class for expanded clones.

CASSLTGGAYNEQFF,TGTGCCAGCAGCTTGACGGGAGGGGCATACAATGAGCAGTTCTTC,TRBD2,TRBJ2-1,once,TRBV11-2
CASSEGSGTEAFF,TGTGCCAGCAGTGAGGGGAGCGGCACTGAAGCTTTCTTT,-,TRBJ1-1,-,TRBV2
CASSLDRSTNYGYTF,TGTGCCAGCAGCTTAGATAGGTCCACTAACTATGGCTACACCTTC,-,TRBJ1-2,-,TRBV11-2
CASSLGEQETQYF,TGTGCCAGCAGCTTAGGGGAGCAAGAGACCCAGTACTTC,-,TRBJ2-5,-,TRBV11-1
CASSSDGSRVAFF,TGCGCCAGCAGCTCCGATGGATCTCGGGTGGCTTTCTTT,-,TRBJ1-1,-,TRBV5-1
CASSSGLASEQYF,TGTGCCAGCAGCTCGGGACTAGCATCCGAGCAGTACTTC,TRBD2,TRBJ2-7,-,TRBV11-3
CASSRPGTGYSNQPQHF,TGCGCCAGCAGTCGTCCGGGGACAGGCTATAGCAATCAGCCCCAGCATTTT,TRBD1,TRBJ1-5,-,TRBV10-1
CASSQVGIWQFGYTF,TGTGCCAGCAGCCAAGTGGGGATTTGGCAGTTCGGCTACACCTTC,-,TRBJ1-2,-,TRBV14
CASSSSWATGAYEQYF,TGTGCCAGCAGCTCCTCTTGGGCGACGGGCGCCTACGAGCAGTACTTC,-,TRBJ2-7,once,TRBV7-2
CASSLLSGSDTQYF,TGTGCCAGCAGCTTACTTAGCGGGTCAGATACGCAGTATTTT,TRBD2,TRBJ2-3,-,TRBV7-2
CASSFGTGVTDTQYF,TGTGCCAGCAGCTTCGGGACAGGGGTAACAGATACGCAGTATTTT,TRBD1,TRBJ2-3,-,TRBV7-2
CASSQKAAGGNQPQHF,TGCGCCAGCAGCCAAAAGGCCGCCGGGGGAAATCAGCCCCAGCATTTT,-,TRBJ1-5,-,TRBV4-3
CASSYSNFVQGRNGYTF,TGTGCCAGTAGTTACTCGAACTTCGTGCAGGGGAGGAATGGCTACACCTTC,-,TRBJ1-2,-,TRBV19
CASSKGQDSSGANVLTF,TGTGCCAGCAGCAAAGGCCAAGATAGCTCTGGGGCCAACGTCCTGACTTTC,-,TRBJ2-6,once,TRBV21-1
CASSHSSYEQYF,TGTGCCAGCAGCCATAGCTCCTACGAGCAGTACTTC,-,TRBJ2-7,-,TRBV7-2
CASSNTQRGGNEQFF,TGTGCCAGCAGCAACACTCAGCGGGGGGGTAATGAGCAGTTCTTC,TRBD2,TRBJ2-1,-,TRBV5-4
CASSRPTGTSGGQYTDTQYF,TGTGCCAGCAGCCGTCCAACCGGGACTAGCGGGGGGCAGTACACAGATACGCAGTATTTT,TRBD2,TRBJ2-3,-,TRBV7-6
CASSPLGRGLTEAFF,TGTGCCAGCAGCCCCCTGGGGCGCGGCTTGACTGAAGCTTTCTTT,-,TRBJ1-1,once,TRBV7-6
CASSYLAGAYNEQFF,TGCGCCAGCAGCTACCTAGCGGGTGCTTACAATGAGCAGTTCTTC,TRBD2,TRBJ2-1,-,TRBV4-1
CASSLRQGEVPETQYF,TGTGCCAGCAGCTTACGCCAGGGAGAGGTCCCAGAGACCCAGTACTTC,-,TRBJ2-5,-,TRBV7-8
CSVEGQGSRSGRGYTF,TGCAGCGTTGAGGGACAGGGGTCCCGTTCTGGGAGGGGCTACACCTTC,TRBD1,TRBJ1-2,-,TRBV29-1
CASSAGTPNTEAFF,TGTGCCAGCAGTGCCGGGACACCGAACACTGAAGCTTTCTTT,-,TRBJ1-1,-,TRBV6-4
CATQQRGGATGELFF,TGTGCCACTCAGCAGAGGGGTGGCGCAACCGGGGAGCTGTTTTTT,-,TRBJ2-2,once,TRBV30
CSVGLGANQPQHF,TGCAGCGTTGGATTGGGGGCGAATCAGCCCCAGCATTTT,-,TRBJ1-5,-,TRBV29-1
CASSLGSRGTEAFF,TGTGCCAGCAGCTTGGGCTCTCGAGGGACTGAAGCTTTCTTT,-,TRBJ1-1,-,TRBV7-2
CASSFSSNQPQHF,TGTGCCAGCAGCTTTAGTAGCAATCAGCCCCAGCATTTT,-,TRBJ1-5,few,TRBV5-6
CASSGFTGTLLNTEAFF,TGTGCCAGCAGTGGGTTTACAGGGACCCTCCTGAACACTGAAGCTTTCTTT,-,TRBJ1-1,-,TRBV2
CASSFLNIDEKLFF,TGTGCCAGCAGCTTTTTGAACATCGATGAAAAACTGTTTTTT,-,TRBJ1-4,-,TRBV7-9
CASSIGDQAGETQYF,TGTGCCAGTAGTATAGGGGACCAAGCTGGGGAGACCCAGTACTTC,-,TRBJ2-5,-,TRBV19
CASSLWDPRLSGNTIYF,TGTGCCAGCAGTTTATGGGATCCCCGACTCTCTGGAAACACCATATATTTT,-,TRBJ1-3,-,TRBV27
CASSDHRRSSYNEQFF,TGTGCCAGCAGTGACCACAGGAGGAGCTCCTACAATGAGCAGTTCTTC,-,TRBJ2-1,-,TRBV25-1
CASSLSLSVGEGNTGELFF,TGTGCCAGCAGTTTATCGTTAAGTGTGGGGGAAGGGAACACCGGGGAGCTGTTTTTT,-,TRBJ2-2,once,TRBV27
CASSARTETFYEQYF,TGTGCCAGTAGTGCTCGGACAGAAACCTTCTACGAGCAGTACTTC,-,TRBJ2-7,-,TRBV19
CASSLGTQGLEQYF,TGTGCCAGCAGCTTGGGGACGCAGGGCCTCGAGCAGTACTTC,-,TRBJ2-7,-,TRBV7-9
CASSLLSGKYEQYF,TGCGCCAGCAGCTTGCTTAGCGGTAAATACGAGCAGTACTTC,-,TRBJ2-7,-,TRBV5-1
CASSLGQDPYEQYF,TGTGCCAGCAGCCTGGGACAGGACCCCTACGAGCAGTACTTC,TRBD1,TRBJ2-7,-,TRBV5-4
CASSLRGTSGTDTQYF,TGTGCCAGCAGCCTCAGGGGAACTAGCGGAACAGATACGCAGTATTTT,TRBD2,TRBJ2-3,-,TRBV7-2
CASSLLAAGGGETQYF,TGTGCCAGCAGCTTATTAGCTGCGGGAGGGGGGGAGACCCAGTACTTC,TRBD2,TRBJ2-5,-,TRBV7-2
CAWSSRDHGYTF,TGTGCCTGGAGTTCCCGGGACCATGGCTACACCTTC,-,TRBJ1-2,-,TRBV30
CASSFADRGNEQFF,TGTGCCAGCAGCTTCGCCGACCGGGGGAATGAGCAGTTCTTC,-,TRBJ2-1,-,TRBV5-4
CASSIYRGLDNQPQHF,TGTGCCAGTAGTATCTACAGGGGGCTCGACAATCAGCCCCAGCATTTT,TRBD1,TRBJ1-5,-,TRBV19
CASSLDRGANTQYF,TGTGCCAGCAGCTTAGATCGGGGGGCCAATACGCAGTATTTT,-,TRBJ2-3,-,TRBV11-3
CASSASGQGGEKLFF,TGCGCCAGCAGCGCCTCGGGGCAGGGTGGCGAAAAACTGTTTTTT,-,TRBJ1-4,-,TRBV5-1
CASSPSGLHSYEQYF,TGTGCCAGCAGTCCCTCCGGGCTCCACTCCTACGAGCAGTACTTC,-,TRBJ2-7,once,TRBV28
CTTLLVDTQYF,TGCACCACTTTACTAGTGGATACGCAGTATTTT,-,TRBJ2-3,-,TRBV29-1
CASSLNTGFGYTF,TGTGCCAGCAGCTTGAATACAGGTTTTGGCTACACCTTC,-,TRBJ1-2,-,TRBV5-4
CAWRPWAAENTEAFF,TGTGCCTGGCGACCCTGGGCAGCCGAGAACACTGAAGCTTTCTTT,-,TRBJ1-1,-,TRBV30
CASSFTGSSYNSPLHF,TGTGCCAGCAGCTTCACAGGGAGCTCCTATAATTCACCCCTCCACTTT,-,TRBJ1-6,once,TRBV5-5
CASSPPASTDTQYF,TGTGCCAGCTCACCACCCGCTAGCACAGATACGCAGTATTTT,-,TRBJ2-3,-,TRBV18
CAWSGTSVYDEQFF,TGTGCCTGGAGTGGAACTAGCGTTTACGATGAGCAGTTCTTC,TRBD2,TRBJ2-1,once,TRBV30
CASSLEDEQYF,TGTGCCAGCAGCTTGGAGGACGAGCAGTACTTC,-,TRBJ2-7,-,TRBV5-4
CASSSPTSPYNEQFF,TGTGCCAGCAGTTCCCCGACTAGCCCCTACAATGAGCAGTTCTTC,TRBD2,TRBJ2-1,-,TRBV28
CAITPGLVDEQYF,TGTGCCATCACACCGGGACTAGTAGATGAGCAGTACTTC,TRBD2,TRBJ2-7,once,TRBV10-3
CASSQEGQGKNQPQHF,TGTGCCAGCAGCCAAGAGGGACAGGGAAAAAATCAGCCCCAGCATTTT,TRBD1,TRBJ1-5,once,TRBV4-2
CASSLADRGTAYGYTF,TGTGCCAGCAGCCTTGCCGACAGGGGGACTGCCTATGGCTACACCTTC,TRBD1,TRBJ1-2,-,TRBV5-4
CASSSTGGIYGYTF,TGTGCCAGCTCCTCGACAGGGGGCATCTATGGCTACACCTTC,TRBD1,TRBJ1-2,-,TRBV6-5
CASLSGGATDTQYF,TGTGCCAGCTTAAGCGGGGGGGCCACAGATACGCAGTATTTT,TRBD2,TRBJ2-3,-,TRBV25-1
CASSFSPVSAGELFF,TGCGCCAGCAGCTTTTCGCCGGTGAGCGCCGGGGAGCTGTTTTTT,-,TRBJ2-2,-,TRBV5-1